A selection of T cell receptor beta chains follows, all from one sample in a study of cytomegalovirus exposure and HLA in healthy donors. Sequencing used immunoSEQ multiplex PCR; TCRdb keeps in-frame clones, though not all of them. Among 150,000 to 200,000 clones listed, about 80% were seen once. Specimen: PBMCs. The receptors stem from a man younger than 30 in good health and CMV-seropositive. The conserved cysteine and the conserved F or W are not part of the CDR3 here. The order of the fields is CDR3 length, V gene, CDR3 protein.

14	TRBV27	ASSPTGPLDYNEQF
13	TRBV6-5	ASSRTGGNTGELF
12	TRBV6-1	ASNLDRGPYEQY
14	TRBV29-1	SVEDGADLGYNEQF
14	TRBV11-2	ASSYSAGTGYYEQY
11	TRBV5-5	ASSLGTGYGYT
11	TRBV6-1	ASSPAGAVEQF
11	TRBV30	AWSSGRGETQY
13	TRBV10-3	AIEKKREGDYEQY
12	TRBV4-3	ASSTGFGNQPQH
11	TRBV30	AWRDTGGTEAF
14	TRBV18	ASSPPVGGFKNEQF
13	TRBV7-6	ASSPKGARGEKLF
12	TRBV6-1	ASRANGKGGELF
12	TRBV19	ASSGGGRYNEQF
11	TRBV7-8	ASSLGGAGELF
13	TRBV28	ASSFRGQGNQPQH
13	TRBV6-5	ASSYEWGLSYEQY
11	TRBV5-4	ASRPESDGGYT
10	TRBV6-4	ASSGQQETQY
13	TRBV10-3	AISGTATMNTEAF
11	TRBV2	ASSDSGNNEQF
11	TRBV2	ASRQGLGTEAF
12	TRBV9	ASSVASLQETQY
12	TRBV7-8	ASINTGEPETQY
11	TRBV5-1	ASSLTRDTEAF
13	TRBV7-8	ASSPRDSSGNTIY
14	TRBV7-9	ASSTSGTGPQETQY
14	TRBV5-6	ASSSETGEIWTEAF
11	TRBV5-6	ASRTGLNEKLF
11	TRBV29-1	SVDLPGGYEQY
12	TRBV7-9	ASSFETGGYGYT
11	TRBV6-5	ASSEAETGSAF
14	TRBV11-2	ASSLKGSGTSHTQY
13	TRBV25-1	ASSASDSHNQPQH
13	TRBV10-3	AISASGGPNEKLF
9	TRBV20-1	SASSGYEQY
10	TRBV7-9	ASSPGTDEQY
20	TRBV4-3	ASSPGTSGRGGIAGPWETQY
10	TRBV5-1	ASSWAGAEAF
12	TRBV5-1	ASSSDRGHGEQY
13	TRBV4-1	ASRQGWGSSYEQY
13	TRBV11-2	ASSSFAGGLYEQY
11	TRBV19	ASSNRELETQY
11	TRBV30	AWTTGTYNEQF
13	TRBV7-2	ASSSGRHSNTEAF
17	TRBV11-2	ASSLDYLASGGYHNEQF
10	TRBV18	ASSSTGTEAF
16	TRBV15	ATSRDLQIAAPGEKLF
14	TRBV11-1	ASSPILWGGNTEAF
12	TRBV7-6	ASSLGGRVNEQF
16	TRBV28	ASSFLGGASGYKGEQF
13	TRBV5-1	ASILGGTGAETQY
12	TRBV7-2	ASSLARVSETQY
11	TRBV28	ASRKDRNTEAF
15	TRBV5-6	ASSLSEFYRLQETQY